These 25 T cell receptor beta chains were all obtained from the same sample, sequenced in a study of blood T cells in healthy people across ages. A second PCR of about 6 to 12 cycles used a sample-barcoded 5' primer and a J-beta primer mix. Each CDR3 protein gets one entry after TCRdb re-called the 5' RACE reads with MiXCR. Found here are roughly 800,000 distinct CDR3 sequences, 35% to 40% of them singletons; the top ten hold 13%. The sequencing sample was made of blood. All receptors derive from a man aged 18 to 30 in good health.

A word on this clonotype: An end of the junction differs from the germline gene, which may be a read error. The chain links TRBV7-2 to TRBJ2-7; 8 nucleotides line up with TRBD1. This CDR3 has 17 amino acids. From germline, CDR1 is SGHTA and CDR2 FQGNSA. CDR3 nucleotides: TGTGCCAGCAGCTTAAATGCCGCCGCAGGGGGCTCCAACGAGCAGTACTTC. Translating gives CASSLNAAAGGSNEQYF.

The chain recombines TRBV9 with TRBJ2-5, with TRBD2 as a possible D gene (5 bases). From germline, CDR1 is SGDLS and CDR2 YYNGEE. Trimming took 2 bases from V and 6 from J, leaving 20 bases between them. CDR3 length equals 16 residues. CDR3: CASSVAEAAGEKTQYF. The CDR3 nucleotides read TGTGCCAGCAGCGTGGCAGAAGCGGCCGGGGAGAAGACCCAGTACTTC.

Only a few counts were recorded for this clonotype. The V and J genes are TRBV5-1 and TRBJ2-1; 9 bases fit TRBD1. The end of the DNA aligns better with TRBJ2-7, so the J call may be wrong. Germline values: CDR1 SGHRS, CDR2 YFSETQ. CDR3 length: 15 residues. The CDR3 region has the DNA TGCGCCAGCAGCAGGACAGGGGAGATGTACAATGAGCAGTACTTC. It specifies CASSRTGEMYNEQYF.

This clonotype was observed a handful of times. The chain joins TRBV29-1 to TRBJ2-7, with D possibly being TRBD1 (6 bases). CDR3 length equals 14 residues. The germline CDR1 and CDR2 sequences are SQVTM and ANQGSEA. With 7 bases removed from V and 7 bases from J, the gap between germline ends came to 23 bases. The DNA of the CDR3 is TGCAGCGCCCCGTTGGGGGCGGTTTATGGTGAGCAGTACTTC. It specifies CSAPLGAVYGEQYF.

In its sample, this clonotype was seen a few times. The chain links TRBV12-3 or TRBV12-4 to TRBJ2-7; D gene ambiguous. The CDR3 is 11 residues long. With 6 bases removed from V and 10 bases from J, the gap between germline ends came to 13 bases. For the CDR3, the DNA is TGTGCCAGCAGCGATCACCGCTACCAGTACTTC. Protein: CASSDHRYQYF.

Notes on this clonotype: This sequence may be a read error, since a much larger clone differs from it by one base. This chain uses TRBV3-1 with TRBJ2-1; D possibly corresponds to TRBD1 (5 bases). There are 15 residues in the CDR3. In germline, CDR1 is LGHDT, CDR2 YNNKEL (reference sequence). V lost 4 bases and J lost 0, with 10 bases in between. The CDR3 DNA is TGTGCCAGCAGCCGACAGTTTAGCTCCTACAATGAGCAGTTCTTC. The encoded protein is CASSRQFSSYNEQFF.

This clonotype was seen a handful of times. The gene calls are TRBV7-2 and TRBJ2-1; perhaps D is TRBD1 or TRBD2 (5 bases each). Germline V gene lookup returns CDR1 SGHTA and CDR2 FQGNSA. With 3 bases removed from V and 10 bases from J, the gap between germline ends came to 10 bases. CDR3 length: 12 residues. CDR3 residues: CASSFSGPEQFF. The CDR3 coding sequence is TGTGCCAGCAGCTTTTCGGGACCGGAGCAGTTCTTC.

The chain combines TRBV12-3 or TRBV12-4 with TRBJ1-5; TRBD1 matches at 8 bases. This CDR3 contains 13 residues. The CDR3 here is CASAQGAGQPQHF. The CDR3 nucleotides read TGTGCATCGGCGCAGGGGGCCGGTCAGCCCCAGCATTTT.

This clonotype has a handful of counts. The rearrangement joins TRBV4-3 to TRBJ1-1; D remains unclear. V was pared by 0 bases and J by 10 bases, with 12 bases between. This CDR3 comprises 13 residues. Germline V gene data show CDR1 as LGHNA and CDR2 as YSLEER. The CDR3 loop reads CASSQDLRFSAFF. Written as DNA, the CDR3 is TGCGCCAGCAGCCAAGATCTCAGGTTTTCAGCTTTCTTT.

The genes are TRBV6-1 and TRBJ1-2; no definite D call. Trimming removed 5 bases at V and 4 bases at J, with 8 bases between. The germline gives CDR1 MNHNS, CDR2 SASEGT. The length of the CDR3 is 12 residues. CDR3 region: CASSNTAYGYTF. Here the CDR3 DNA reads TGTGCCAGCAGTAATACCGCCTATGGCTACACCTTC.

There are many counts of this clonotype. Germline and junction disagree at one end, which may indicate a read error. The chain employs TRBV5-1 and TRBJ1-1; 7 nucleotides match TRBD1. The length of the CDR3 is 14 residues. The germline V gene encodes CDR1 SGHRS and CDR2 YFSETQ. CDR3 in DNA: TGTGCCAGCAGCCTCGGACAGGAGAACACTGAAGCTTTCTTT. As protein: CASSLGQENTEAFF.

This clonotype was counted a few times. A much bigger clone sits one base away, suggesting this may be a read error. The CDR3 region has the DNA TGTGCCAGCAGTTACCGGGACACTTCCGCCTACGAGCAGTACTTC. This encodes CASSYRDTSAYEQYF. This chain uses TRBV12-3 or TRBV12-4 with TRBJ2-7, with TRBD1 as a possible D gene (6 bases). V was shortened by 4 bases and J by 2 bases, with 15 bases between the two germline ends. The CDR3 sequence is 15 residues long.

V usage is TRBV20-1 and J usage is TRBJ2-7; TRBD2 matches 7 bases. V trimming: 7 bases; J trimming: 2 bases; junction bases outside the gene matches: 2. CDR3 length: 11 residues. In germline, CDR1 is DFQATT, CDR2 SNEGSKA (reference sequence). In nucleotides, the CDR3 is TGCAGTGTCCGGGGGGCCTACGAGCAGTACTTC. Its protein is CSVRGAYEQYF.

The rearrangement uses TRBV7-9 and TRBJ2-2, with a tentative D call TRBD1 (6 bases). The CDR3 covers 16 residues. CDR1 SEHNR and CDR2 FQNEAQ come from the germline V gene (reference sequence). V was shortened by 5 bases and J by 6 bases, with 19 bases between the two germline ends. This chain's CDR3 is CASSGRDTGGPGELFF. CDR3 bases: TGTGCCAGCAGCGGACGGGACACCGGAGGTCCCGGGGAGCTGTTTTTT.

Details on this clonotype: A much larger clonotype is one base distant, so this may be a read error. The V gene is TRBV6-2 or TRBV6-3, the J gene TRBJ2-1; 7 bases agree with TRBD1. Trimming took 5 bases from V and 8 from J; bases not matched to a gene: 12. This CDR3 is built from 15 residues. Germline V gene sequence: CDR1 MNHEY, CDR2 SVGEGT. The DNA for the CDR3 is TGTGCCAGCAGTCACGGGGACAGCTTTTACGATGAGCAGTTCTTC. This gives the protein CASSHGDSFYDEQFF.

Notes on this clonotype: The junction differs from germline at one of its ends, possibly a read error. This chain joins TRBV7-9 and TRBJ2-1, with TRBD2 identical over 8 bases. Germline values: CDR1 SEHNR, CDR2 FQNEAQ (reference sequence). This CDR3 region has 16 residues. The CDR3 reads CAGSPKGGGSYNEQFF. As DNA, the CDR3 is TGTGCCGGCAGCCCCAAGGGCGGGGGGAGTTACAATGAGCAGTTCTTC.

The chain has TRBV6-2 or TRBV6-3 and TRBJ2-1; the match to TRBD2 covers 8 bases. CDR1 and CDR2 from the germline V gene are MNHEY and SVGEGT. V was clipped by 7 bases and J by 2 bases; unmatched bases: 7. This CDR3 spans 15 amino acids. CDR3 DNA: TGTGCCAGCACACAGCGGGGGTCACCCTACAATGAGCAGTTCTTC. Encoded protein: CASTQRGSPYNEQFF.

Concerning this clonotype: Just one base apart from a much larger clone, this may be a read error. The CDR3: CASSFGTQGPETQFF. CDR3 sequence (DNA): TGTGCCAGCAGTTTCGGGACACAGGGCCCCGAGACCCAGTTCTTC. The chain has TRBV12-3 or TRBV12-4 and TRBJ2-1; possible D gene TRBD1, 6 bases. This CDR3 region has 15 residues. V was cut by 3 bases and J by 13 bases, with 22 bases left in between.

This sequence joins TRBV7-9 and TRBJ2-5; TRBD1 aligns across 9 bases. Germline values: CDR1 SEHNR, CDR2 FQNEAQ (reference sequence). With V trimmed by 4 bases and J by 5 bases, 8 bases remained unmatched. The CDR3 has 15 amino acids. The CDR3 region is CASSSGQGLWETQYF. In DNA, the CDR3 is TGTGCCAGCAGCTCGGGACAGGGCCTTTGGGAGACCCAGTACTTC.

In this sample, this clonotype turned up a few times. The chain uses TRBV9 and TRBJ1-2; D perhaps matches TRBD1 (6 bases). Trimming removed 3 bases from V and 7 bases from J, with 19 bases in between. This CDR3 is 15 amino acids long. Germline V gives CDR1 SGDLS, CDR2 YYNGEE. CDR3 loop: CASSGQASHAGGYTF. The CDR3 DNA sequence: TGTGCCAGCAGCGGACAGGCCTCTCACGCCGGTGGCTACACCTTC.

On this clonotype: A much larger clone sits a single nucleotide away, making a read error possible. CDR3 DNA: TGCAGTGCTAGGCGGCGGAGTCGTATCTATGACTACACCTTC. This translates into CSARRRSRIYDYTF. The V call is TRBV20-1, the J call TRBJ1-2; D gene uncertain. The CDR3 extends over 14 amino acids. CDR1 is DFQATT, CDR2 SNEGSKA, per germline (reference sequence).

The V call is TRBV7-2, the J call TRBJ2-2, with D hard to call. Germline V gene sequence: CDR1 SGHTA, CDR2 FQGNSA. Trimming took 5 bases from V and 6 from J, leaving 10 bases between them. This CDR3 spans 13 amino acids. The CDR3 DNA reads as TGTGCCAGCAGCCCGATTAACCCCGGGGAGCTGTTTTTT. Amino acid sequence: CASSPINPGELFF.

The CDR3 sequence is CASSASWGLHNEQFF. The CDR3 nucleotides read TGTGCCAGCAGCGCCAGCTGGGGGCTCCACAATGAGCAGTTCTTC. The chain couples TRBV7-2 to TRBJ2-1; a possible D gene is TRBD1 (6 bases). This CDR3 region has 15 residues. V was cut by 5 bases and J by 5 bases, with 16 bases left in between. Germline V gene lookup returns CDR1 SGHTA and CDR2 FQGNSA.

The chain recombines TRBV4-2 with TRBJ1-5, with 10 bases that match TRBD1. CDR1 is LGHNA, CDR2 YNFKEQ, per germline. CDR3 length: 14 amino acids. With 1 base clipped from V and 7 bases from J, the junction kept 1 base outside the gene matches. CDR3 residues: CASSQGTGGQPQHF. DNA of the CDR3: TGTGCCAGCAGCCAAGGGACAGGGGGACAGCCCCAGCATTTT.

The chain has TRBV28 and TRBJ2-5, with D tentatively TRBD2 (6 bases). Trimming left V 5 bases short and J 0 bases short, with 13 bases between. The germline V gene has CDR1 MDHEN and CDR2 SYDVKM. The CDR3 loop spans 15 amino acids. The CDR3 spells CASSHRGKYQETQYF. CDR3 nucleotide sequence: TGTGCCAGCAGTCACCGGGGGAAGTACCAAGAGACCCAGTACTTC.